This T cell receptor (beta chain) was observed in a study of Graves' ophthalmopathy and Graves' hyperthyroidism. Study results and caveats: In separating ophthalmopathy from stable hyperthyroidism, a 13-signature model achieved approximately 91% sensitivity and nearly 84% specificity.

As the template, RNA transcripts were used to amplify TCR beta CDR3 regions. Scientists carried out first-round RT-PCR using HTBI primers and then a second-round multiplex PCR. MiXCR, applied by TCRdb to the multiplex PCR reads, yields one record per CDR3 protein. The table records about 740,000 distinct CDR3 sequences, approximately 40% of them present only once. The CDR3 loop spans 13 amino acids. From germline, CDR1 is SNHLY and CDR2 FYNNEI. Deletions cut 7 bases from V and 3 bases from J, with 13 bases between. This clonotype has at least ten counts. The antigen remains unidentified. It was from roughly 9.3 ml of fresh peripheral blood that the PBMCs came.

The TCR was taken from an adult man with Graves' ophthalmopathy. The rearrangement links TRBV2 to TRBJ2-7; D could derive from TRBD1 or TRBD2 (5 bases each). Sequencing input: peripheral blood. CDR3 sequence (DNA): TGTGCCAGCACTGAGGGGATGATCTACGAGCAGTACTTC. It yields the protein CASTEGMIYEQYF.